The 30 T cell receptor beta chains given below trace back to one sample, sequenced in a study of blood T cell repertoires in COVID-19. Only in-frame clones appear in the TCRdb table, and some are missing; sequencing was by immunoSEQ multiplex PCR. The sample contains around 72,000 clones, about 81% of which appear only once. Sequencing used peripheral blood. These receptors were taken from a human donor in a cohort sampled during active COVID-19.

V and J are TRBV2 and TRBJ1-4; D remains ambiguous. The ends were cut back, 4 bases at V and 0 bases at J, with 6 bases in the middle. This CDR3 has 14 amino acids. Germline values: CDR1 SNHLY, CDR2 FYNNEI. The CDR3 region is CASSAGTTNEKLFF. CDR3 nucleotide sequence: TGTGCCAGCAGTGCCGGGACAACTAATGAAAAACTGTTTTTT. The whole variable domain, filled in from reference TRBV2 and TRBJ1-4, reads EPEVTQTPSHQVTQMGQEVILRCVPISNHLYFYWYRQILGQKVEFLVSFYNNEISEKSEIFDDQFSVERPDGSNFTLKIRSTKLEDSAMYFCASSAGTTNEKLFFGSGTQLSVL.

For the CDR3, the DNA is TGTGCCAGCAGTTACTCGGCGGGGACCCTGCTTTACGAGCAGTACTTC. It codes for CASSYSAGTLLYEQYF. V gene TRBV6-5 combines with J gene TRBJ2-7, with D perhaps TRBD2 (6 bases). Trimming left V 0 bases short and J 4 bases short, with 16 bases between. The CDR3 has 16 residues. CDR1 MNHEY and CDR2 SVGAGI come from the germline V gene.

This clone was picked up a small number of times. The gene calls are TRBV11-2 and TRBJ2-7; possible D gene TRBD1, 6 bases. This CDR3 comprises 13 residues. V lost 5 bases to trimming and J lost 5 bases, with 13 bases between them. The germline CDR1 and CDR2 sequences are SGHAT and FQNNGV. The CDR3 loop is CASSPSYRDEQYF. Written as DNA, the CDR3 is TGTGCCAGCAGCCCGTCTTACAGGGACGAGCAGTACTTC.

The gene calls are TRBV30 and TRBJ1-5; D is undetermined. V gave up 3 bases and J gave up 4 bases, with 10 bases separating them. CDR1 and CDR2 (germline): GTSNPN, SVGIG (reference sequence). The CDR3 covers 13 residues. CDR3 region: CAWSPGENQPQHF. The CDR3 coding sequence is TGTGCCTGGAGCCCCGGGGAGAATCAGCCCCAGCATTTT.

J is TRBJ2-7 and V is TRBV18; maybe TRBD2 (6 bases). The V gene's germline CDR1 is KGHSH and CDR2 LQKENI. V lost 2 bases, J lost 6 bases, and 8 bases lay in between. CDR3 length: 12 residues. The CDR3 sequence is CASSPGGGEQYF. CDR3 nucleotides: TGTGCCAGCTCACCAGGGGGAGGCGAGCAGTACTTC.

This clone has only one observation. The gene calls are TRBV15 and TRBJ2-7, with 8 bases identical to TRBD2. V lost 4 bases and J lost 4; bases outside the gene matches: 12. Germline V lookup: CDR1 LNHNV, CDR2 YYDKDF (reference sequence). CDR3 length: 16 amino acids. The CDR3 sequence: CATSTSVGTRGYEQYF. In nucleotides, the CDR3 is TGTGCCACCAGCACCAGCGTTGGGACTAGAGGATACGAGCAGTACTTC.

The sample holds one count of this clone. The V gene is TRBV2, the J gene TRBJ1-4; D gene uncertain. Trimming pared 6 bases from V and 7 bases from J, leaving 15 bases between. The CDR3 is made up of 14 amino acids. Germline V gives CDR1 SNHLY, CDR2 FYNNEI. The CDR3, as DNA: TGTGCCAGCAGGGGAAGGAGGTGGGGTGAAAAACTGTTTTTT. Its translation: CASRGRRWGEKLFF. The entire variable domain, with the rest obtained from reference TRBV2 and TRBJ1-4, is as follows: EPEVTQTPSHQVTQMGQEVILRCVPISNHLYFYWYRQILGQKVEFLVSFYNNEISEKSEIFDDQFSVERPDGSNFTLKIRSTKLEDSAMYFCASRGRRWGEKLFFGSGTQLSVL.

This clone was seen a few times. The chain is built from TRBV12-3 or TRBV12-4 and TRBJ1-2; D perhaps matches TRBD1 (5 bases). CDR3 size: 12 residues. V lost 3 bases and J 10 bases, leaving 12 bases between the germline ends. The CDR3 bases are TGTGCCAGCAGTTTGGGGGGGGTCGCCTACACCTTC. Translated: CASSLGGVAYTF.

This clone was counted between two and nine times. The CDR3 loop reads CASSLVTARSGIGYTF. CDR3 in DNA: TGTGCCAGCAGCTTAGTGACAGCCAGGTCTGGAATTGGCTACACCTTC. This chain connects TRBV7-8 to TRBJ1-2; D is possibly TRBD1 (5 bases). V was shortened by 1 base and J by 7 bases, with 19 bases between the two germline ends. Germline loops: CDR1 SGHVS, CDR2 FQNEAQ. This CDR3 region has 16 residues.

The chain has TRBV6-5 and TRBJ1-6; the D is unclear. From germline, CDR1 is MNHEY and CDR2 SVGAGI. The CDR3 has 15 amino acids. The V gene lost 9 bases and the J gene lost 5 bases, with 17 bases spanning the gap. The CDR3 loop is CASPEGGSDNSPLHF. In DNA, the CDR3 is TGTGCCAGTCCCGAGGGAGGGAGTGATAATTCACCCCTCCACTTT.

The CDR3 sequence: CASSPGQGRSDEQFF. DNA of the CDR3: TGTGCCAGCAGCCCCGGACAGGGGAGAAGTGATGAGCAGTTCTTC. This chain joins TRBV7-3 and TRBJ2-1; 9 nucleotides line up with TRBD1. The CDR3 contains 15 residues. Germline V CDR1 and CDR2: SGHTA, FQGTGA. With V trimmed by 5 bases and J by 8 bases, 10 bases remained unmatched.

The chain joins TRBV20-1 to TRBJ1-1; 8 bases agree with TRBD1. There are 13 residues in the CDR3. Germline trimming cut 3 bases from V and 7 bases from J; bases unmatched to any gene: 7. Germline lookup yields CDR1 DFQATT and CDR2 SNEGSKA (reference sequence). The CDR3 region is CSASRTGPSEAFF. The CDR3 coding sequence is TGCAGTGCTAGTCGGACAGGGCCAAGTGAAGCTTTCTTT.

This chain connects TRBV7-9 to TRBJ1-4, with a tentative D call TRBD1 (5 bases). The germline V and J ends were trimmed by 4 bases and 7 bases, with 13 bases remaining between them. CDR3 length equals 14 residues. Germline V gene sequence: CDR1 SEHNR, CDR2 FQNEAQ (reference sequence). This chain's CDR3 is CASSWAGGSEKLFF. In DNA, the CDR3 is TGTGCCAGCAGCTGGGCCGGGGGTAGTGAAAAACTGTTTTTT.

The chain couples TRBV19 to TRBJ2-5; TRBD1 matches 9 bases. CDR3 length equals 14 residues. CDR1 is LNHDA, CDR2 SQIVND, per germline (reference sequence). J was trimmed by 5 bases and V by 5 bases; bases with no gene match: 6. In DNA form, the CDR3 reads TGTGCCAGTAGTCCACAGGGGGCCATGGAGACCCAGTACTTC. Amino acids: CASSPQGAMETQYF.

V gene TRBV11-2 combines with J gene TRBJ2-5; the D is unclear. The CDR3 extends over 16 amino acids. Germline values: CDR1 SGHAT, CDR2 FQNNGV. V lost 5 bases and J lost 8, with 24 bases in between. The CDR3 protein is CASSAQSWWQPGTQYF. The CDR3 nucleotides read TGTGCCAGCAGCGCCCAGTCGTGGTGGCAGCCAGGAACCCAGTACTTC.

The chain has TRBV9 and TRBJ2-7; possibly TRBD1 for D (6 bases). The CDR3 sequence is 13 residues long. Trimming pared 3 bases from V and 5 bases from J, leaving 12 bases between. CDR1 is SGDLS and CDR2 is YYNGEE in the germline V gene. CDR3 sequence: CASSGKTGNEQYF. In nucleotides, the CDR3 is TGTGCCAGCAGCGGGAAGACAGGCAACGAGCAGTACTTC. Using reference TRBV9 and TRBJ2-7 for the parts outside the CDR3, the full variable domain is DSGVTQTPKHLITATGQRVTLRCSPRSGDLSVYWYQQSLDQGLQFLIQYYNGEERAKGNILERFSAQQFPDLHSELNLSSLELGDSALYFCASSGKTGNEQYFGPGTRLTVT.

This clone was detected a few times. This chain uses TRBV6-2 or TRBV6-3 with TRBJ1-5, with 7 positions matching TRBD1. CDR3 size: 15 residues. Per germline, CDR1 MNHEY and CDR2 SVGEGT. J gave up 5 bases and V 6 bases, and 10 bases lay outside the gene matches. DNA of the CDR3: TGTGCCAGCAGCCATTACAGGGGAAGGGATCAGCCCCAGCATTTT. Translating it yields CASSHYRGRDQPQHF.

CDR3 sequence: CASSQGMHEQYF. CDR3 coding DNA: TGCGCCAGCAGCCAGGGGATGCACGAGCAGTACTTC. The chain uses TRBV10-2 and TRBJ2-7; D is possibly TRBD1 (6 bases). The ends were cut back, 6 bases at V and 5 bases at J, with 11 bases in the middle. CDR1 is WSHSY, CDR2 SAAADI, per germline. CDR3 length equals 12 residues.

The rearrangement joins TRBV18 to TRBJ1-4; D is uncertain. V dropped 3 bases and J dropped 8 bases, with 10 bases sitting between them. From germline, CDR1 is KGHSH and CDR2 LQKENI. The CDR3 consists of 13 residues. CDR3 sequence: CASSPGVWEKLFF. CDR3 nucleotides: TGTGCCAGCTCACCGGGAGTGTGGGAAAAACTGTTTTTT.

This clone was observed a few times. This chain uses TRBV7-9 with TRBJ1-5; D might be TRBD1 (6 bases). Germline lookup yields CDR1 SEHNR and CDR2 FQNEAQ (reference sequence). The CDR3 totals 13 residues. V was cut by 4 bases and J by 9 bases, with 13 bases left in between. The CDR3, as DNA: TGTGCCAGCAGCTCCCCAGGGGAACCGCCCCAGCATTTT. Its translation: CASSSPGEPPQHF.

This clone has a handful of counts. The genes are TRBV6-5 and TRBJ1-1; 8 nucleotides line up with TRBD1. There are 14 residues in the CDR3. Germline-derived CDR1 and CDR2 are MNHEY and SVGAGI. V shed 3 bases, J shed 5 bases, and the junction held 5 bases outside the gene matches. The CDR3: CASSYDRGGTEAFF. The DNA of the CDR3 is TGTGCCAGCAGTTATGACAGGGGAGGGACTGAAGCTTTCTTT.

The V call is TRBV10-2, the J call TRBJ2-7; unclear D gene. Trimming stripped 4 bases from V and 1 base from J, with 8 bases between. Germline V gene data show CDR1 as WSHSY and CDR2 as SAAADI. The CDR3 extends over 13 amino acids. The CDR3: CASSVEESYEQYF. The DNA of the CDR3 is TGCGCCAGCAGTGTTGAGGAATCCTACGAGCAGTACTTC.

CDR3 residues: CASRRPGGANEQFF. CDR3 nucleotide sequence: TGTGCCAGCAGACGTCCCGGGGGGGCCAATGAGCAGTTCTTC. This rearrangement joins TRBV7-2 to TRBJ2-1, with 8 bases aligning to TRBD2. This CDR3 region has 14 residues. Germline-derived CDR1 and CDR2 are SGHTA and FQGNSA. V gave up 6 bases and J gave up 6 bases; unmatched junction bases: 7.

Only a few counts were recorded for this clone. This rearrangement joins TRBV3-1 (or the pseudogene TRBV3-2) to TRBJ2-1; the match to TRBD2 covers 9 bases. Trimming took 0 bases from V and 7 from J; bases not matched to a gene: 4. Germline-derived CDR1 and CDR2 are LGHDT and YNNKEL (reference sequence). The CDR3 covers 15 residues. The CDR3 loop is CASSQDPSGVNEQFF. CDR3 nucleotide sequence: TGTGCCAGCAGCCAAGACCCTAGCGGGGTAAATGAGCAGTTCTTC.

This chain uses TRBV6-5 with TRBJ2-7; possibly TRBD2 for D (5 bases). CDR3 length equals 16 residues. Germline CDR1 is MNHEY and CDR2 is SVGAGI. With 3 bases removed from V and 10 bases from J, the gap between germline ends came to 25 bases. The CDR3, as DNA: TGTGCCAGCAGTTATAAGCGGCCACCGTCTCCGTTTGTACAGTACTTC. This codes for CASSYKRPPSPFVQYF.

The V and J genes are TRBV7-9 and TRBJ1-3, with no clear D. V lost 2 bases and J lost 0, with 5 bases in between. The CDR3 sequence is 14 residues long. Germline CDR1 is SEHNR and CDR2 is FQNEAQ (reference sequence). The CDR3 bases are TGTGCCAGCAGCTTATCTACCTCTGGAAACACCATATATTTT. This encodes CASSLSTSGNTIYF. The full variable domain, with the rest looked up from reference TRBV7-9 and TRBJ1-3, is DTGVSQNPRHKITKRGQNVTFRCDPISEHNRLYWYRQTLGQGPEFLTYFQNEAQLEKSRLLSDRFSAERPKGSFSTLEIQRTEQGDSAMYLCASSLSTSGNTIYFGEGSWLTVV.

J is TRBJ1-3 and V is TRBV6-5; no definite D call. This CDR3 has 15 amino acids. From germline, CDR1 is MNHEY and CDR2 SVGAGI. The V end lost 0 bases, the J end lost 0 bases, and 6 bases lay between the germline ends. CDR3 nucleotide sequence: TGTGCCAGCAGTTACTCCAGAAGCTCTGGAAACACCATATATTTT. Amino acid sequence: CASSYSRSSGNTIYF.

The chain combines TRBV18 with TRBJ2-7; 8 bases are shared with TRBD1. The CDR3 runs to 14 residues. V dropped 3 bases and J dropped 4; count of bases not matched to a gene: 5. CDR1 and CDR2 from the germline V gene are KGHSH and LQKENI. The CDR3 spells CASSPQGTGYEQYF. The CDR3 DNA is TGTGCCAGCTCACCGCAGGGGACAGGTTACGAGCAGTACTTC.

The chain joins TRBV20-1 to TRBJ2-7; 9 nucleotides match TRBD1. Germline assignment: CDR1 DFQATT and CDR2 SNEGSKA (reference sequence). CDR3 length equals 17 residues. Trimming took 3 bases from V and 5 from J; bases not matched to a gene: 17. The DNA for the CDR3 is TGCAGTGCTAGTGGGGGATTCGGACAGGGGATTGTGAACGAGCAGTACTTC. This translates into CSASGGFGQGIVNEQYF.

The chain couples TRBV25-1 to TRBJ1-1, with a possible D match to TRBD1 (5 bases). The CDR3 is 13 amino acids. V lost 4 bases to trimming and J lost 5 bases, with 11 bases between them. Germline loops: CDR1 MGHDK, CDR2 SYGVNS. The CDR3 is CASSAGGVTEAFF. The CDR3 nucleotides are TGTGCCAGCAGTGCCGGGGGGGTTACTGAAGCTTTCTTT.